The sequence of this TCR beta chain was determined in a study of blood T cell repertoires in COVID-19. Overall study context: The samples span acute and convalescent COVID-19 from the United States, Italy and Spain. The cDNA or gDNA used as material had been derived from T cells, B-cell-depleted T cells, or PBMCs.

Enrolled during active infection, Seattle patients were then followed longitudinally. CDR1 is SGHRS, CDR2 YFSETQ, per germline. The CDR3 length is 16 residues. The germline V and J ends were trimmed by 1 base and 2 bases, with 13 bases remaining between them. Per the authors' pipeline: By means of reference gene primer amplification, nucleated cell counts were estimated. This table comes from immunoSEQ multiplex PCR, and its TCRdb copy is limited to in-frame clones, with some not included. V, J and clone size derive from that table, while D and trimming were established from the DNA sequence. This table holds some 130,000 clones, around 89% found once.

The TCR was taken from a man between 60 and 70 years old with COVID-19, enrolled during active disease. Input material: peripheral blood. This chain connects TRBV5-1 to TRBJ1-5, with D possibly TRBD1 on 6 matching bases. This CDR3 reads CASSLTGEGGNQPQHF. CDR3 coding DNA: TGCGCCAGCAGCTTGACAGGAGAGGGGGGCAATCAGCCCCAGCATTTT.